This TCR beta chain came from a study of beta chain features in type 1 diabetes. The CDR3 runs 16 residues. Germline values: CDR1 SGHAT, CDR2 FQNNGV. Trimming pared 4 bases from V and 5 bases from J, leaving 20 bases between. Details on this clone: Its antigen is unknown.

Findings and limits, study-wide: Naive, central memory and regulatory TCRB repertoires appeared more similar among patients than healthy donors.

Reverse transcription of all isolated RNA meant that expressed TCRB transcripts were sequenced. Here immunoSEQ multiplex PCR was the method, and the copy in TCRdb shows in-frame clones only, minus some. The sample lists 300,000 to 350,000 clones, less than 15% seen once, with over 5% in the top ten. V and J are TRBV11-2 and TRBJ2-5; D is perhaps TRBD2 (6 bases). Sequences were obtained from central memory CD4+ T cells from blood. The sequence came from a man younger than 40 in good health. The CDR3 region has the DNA TGTGCCAGCAGCTCCGTAAGCGGGTACGGCAGGGAGACCCAGTACTTC. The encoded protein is CASSSVSGYGRETQYF.